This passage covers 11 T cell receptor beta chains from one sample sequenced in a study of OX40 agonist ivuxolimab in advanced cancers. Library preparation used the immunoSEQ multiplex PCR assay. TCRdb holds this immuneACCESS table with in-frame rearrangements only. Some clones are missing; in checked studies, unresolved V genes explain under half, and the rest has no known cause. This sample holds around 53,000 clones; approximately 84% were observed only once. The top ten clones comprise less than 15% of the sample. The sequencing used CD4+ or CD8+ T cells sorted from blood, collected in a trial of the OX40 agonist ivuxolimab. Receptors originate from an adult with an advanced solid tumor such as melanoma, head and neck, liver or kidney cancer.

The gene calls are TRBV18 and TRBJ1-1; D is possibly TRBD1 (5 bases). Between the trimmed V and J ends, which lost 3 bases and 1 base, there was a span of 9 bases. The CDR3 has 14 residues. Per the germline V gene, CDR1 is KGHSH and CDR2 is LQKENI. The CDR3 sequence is CASSPLDTNTEAFF. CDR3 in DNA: TGTGCCAGCTCACCTTTGGACACGAACACTGAAGCTTTCTTT.

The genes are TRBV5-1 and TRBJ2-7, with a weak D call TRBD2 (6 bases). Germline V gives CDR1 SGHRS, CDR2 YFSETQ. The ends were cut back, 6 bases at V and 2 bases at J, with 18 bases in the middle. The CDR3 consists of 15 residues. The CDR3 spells CASTPVAGIAYEQYF. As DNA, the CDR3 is TGCGCCAGCACCCCCGTCGCGGGAATCGCCTACGAGCAGTACTTC.

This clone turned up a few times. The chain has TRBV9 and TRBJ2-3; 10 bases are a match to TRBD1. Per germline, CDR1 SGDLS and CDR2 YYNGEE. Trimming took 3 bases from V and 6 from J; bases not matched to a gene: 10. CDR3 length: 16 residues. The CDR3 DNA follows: TGTGCCAGCAGCGGTACAACCGGGACAGGGGTGGATACGCAGTATTTT. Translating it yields CASSGTTGTGVDTQYF. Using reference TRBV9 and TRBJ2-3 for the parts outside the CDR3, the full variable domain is DSGVTQTPKHLITATGQRVTLRCSPRSGDLSVYWYQQSLDQGLQFLIQYYNGEERAKGNILERFSAQQFPDLHSELNLSSLELGDSALYFCASSGTTGTGVDTQYFGPGTRLTVL.

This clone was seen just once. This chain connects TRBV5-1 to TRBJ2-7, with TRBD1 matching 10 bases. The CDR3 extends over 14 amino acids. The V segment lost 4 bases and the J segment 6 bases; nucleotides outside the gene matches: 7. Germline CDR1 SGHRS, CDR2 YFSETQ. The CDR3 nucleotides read TGCGCCAGCAGCACGGGGACAGGGGTGGGCGAGCAGTACTTC. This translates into CASSTGTGVGEQYF.

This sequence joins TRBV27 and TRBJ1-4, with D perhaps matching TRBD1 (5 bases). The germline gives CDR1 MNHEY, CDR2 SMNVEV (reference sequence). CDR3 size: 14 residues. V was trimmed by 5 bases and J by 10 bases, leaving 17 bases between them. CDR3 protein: CASSRDRPFVKLFF. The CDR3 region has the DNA TGTGCCAGCAGTCGGGACCGACCCTTTGTAAAACTGTTTTTT.

CDR3 nucleotides: TGTGCCATGGCTAGCGGGACCAGCACAGATACGCAGTATTTT. Protein product: CAMASGTSTDTQYF. This chain links TRBV2 with TRBJ2-3; 9 nucleotides align to TRBD2. Germline CDR1 reads SNHLY; CDR2 reads FYNNEI. The junction had 5 bases not matched to a gene; V was cut back by 10 bases and J by 0 bases. The CDR3 sequence is 14 residues long.

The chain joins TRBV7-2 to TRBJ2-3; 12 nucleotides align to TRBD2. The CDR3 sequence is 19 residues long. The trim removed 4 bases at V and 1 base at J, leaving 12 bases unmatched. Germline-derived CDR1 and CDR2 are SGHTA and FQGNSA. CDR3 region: CASSSLRRLAGDGTDTQYF. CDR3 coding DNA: TGTGCCAGCAGCTCGCTCCGCAGACTAGCGGGAGATGGCACAGATACGCAGTATTTT.

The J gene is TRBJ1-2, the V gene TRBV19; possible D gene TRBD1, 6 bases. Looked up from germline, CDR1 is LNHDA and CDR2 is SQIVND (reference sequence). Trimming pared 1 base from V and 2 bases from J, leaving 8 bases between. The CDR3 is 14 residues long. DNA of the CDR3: TGTGCCAGTAGTATAGTGGGGGCGAACTATGGCTACACCTTC. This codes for CASSIVGANYGYTF.

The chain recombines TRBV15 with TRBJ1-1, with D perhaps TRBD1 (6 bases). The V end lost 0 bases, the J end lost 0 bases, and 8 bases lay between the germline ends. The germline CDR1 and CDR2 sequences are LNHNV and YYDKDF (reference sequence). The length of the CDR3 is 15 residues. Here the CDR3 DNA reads TGTGCCACCAGCAGAGAGGGGGCTTTGAACACTGAAGCTTTCTTT. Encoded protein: CATSREGALNTEAFF.

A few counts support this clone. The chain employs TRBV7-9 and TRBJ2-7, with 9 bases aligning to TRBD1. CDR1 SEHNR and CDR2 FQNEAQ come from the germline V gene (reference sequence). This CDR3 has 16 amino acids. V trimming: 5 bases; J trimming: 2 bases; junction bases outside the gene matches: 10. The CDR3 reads CASSKIGTGSTYEQYF. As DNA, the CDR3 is TGTGCCAGCAGCAAAATAGGGACAGGGTCAACCTACGAGCAGTACTTC.

The CDR3 reads CASSLEAEWDTQYF. The DNA for the CDR3 is TGCGCCAGCAGCTTGGAAGCGGAGTGGGATACGCAGTATTTT. V usage is TRBV5-1 and J usage is TRBJ2-3, with a tentative D call TRBD2 (5 bases). Germline V gene lookup returns CDR1 SGHRS and CDR2 YFSETQ. The CDR3 is made up of 14 amino acids. V was pared by 0 bases and J by 6 bases, with 11 bases between.